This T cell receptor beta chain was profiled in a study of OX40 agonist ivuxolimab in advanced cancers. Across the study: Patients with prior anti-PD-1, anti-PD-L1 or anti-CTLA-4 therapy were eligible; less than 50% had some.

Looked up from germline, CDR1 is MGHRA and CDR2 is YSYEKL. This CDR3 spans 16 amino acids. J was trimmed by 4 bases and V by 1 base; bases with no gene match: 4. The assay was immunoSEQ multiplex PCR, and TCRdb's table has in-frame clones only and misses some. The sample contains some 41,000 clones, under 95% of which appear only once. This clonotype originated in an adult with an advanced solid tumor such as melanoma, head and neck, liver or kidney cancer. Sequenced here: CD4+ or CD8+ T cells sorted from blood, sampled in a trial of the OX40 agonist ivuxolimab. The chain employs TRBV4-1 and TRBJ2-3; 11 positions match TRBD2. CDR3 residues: CASSQVATSGADTQYF. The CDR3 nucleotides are TGCGCCAGCAGCCAAGTCGCGACTAGCGGGGCAGATACGCAGTATTTT.